The rows below give T cell receptor beta chains drawn from one sample of a study of T cell changes during pregnancy in multiple sclerosis. The assay was immunoSEQ multiplex PCR, and TCRdb's table has in-frame clones only and misses some. This sample yields about 62,000 clones, of which 70% to 90% are seen a single time; about 2.7% belongs to the top ten. The sequences come from peripheral blood, collected in the first trimester of pregnancy. The origin of the receptors is a female donor with multiple sclerosis, enrolled in a pregnancy study. Each CDR3 is given with its conserved first and last residue. The D gene is left open where the match is weak. A clone size is listed for some rows: how often the clone was seen (once, few, many), or a class if it is expanded.

d_call	clone_size	j_call	v_call	cdr3_aa	cdr3_nt
TRBD1	NA	TRBJ2-3	TRBV5-6	CASSLLGQGADTQYF	TGTGCCAGCAGCTTGTTAGGACAGGGAGCAGATACGCAGTATTTT
TRBD1	NA	TRBJ2-7	TRBV10-2	CASSEGGQGGSYEQYF	TGCGCCAGCAGTGAGGGGGGACAGGGGGGGTCCTACGAGCAGTACTTC
NA	NA	TRBJ2-6	TRBV19	CASSIEGRTQVLTF	TGTGCCAGTAGTATAGAGGGCAGGACTCAAGTCCTGACTTTC
TRBD1	NA	TRBJ1-4	TRBV7-9	CASSLGRTGDEKLFF	TGTGCCAGCAGCTTAGGGAGGACAGGGGACGAAAAACTGTTTTTT
TRBD1	NA	TRBJ1-1	TRBV6-4	CASSEKGAWNTEAFF	TGTGCCAGCAGTGAAAAGGGGGCGTGGAACACTGAAGCTTTCTTT
NA	NA	TRBJ2-7	TRBV10-1	CASSAARGYEQYF	TGCGCCAGCAGTGCGGCGCGGGGATACGAGCAGTACTTC
TRBD1	NA	TRBJ2-3	TRBV4-1	CASSQEGTGGVTDTQYF	TGCGCCAGCAGCCAAGAAGGGACAGGGGGCGTCACAGATACGCAGTATTTT
NA	NA	TRBJ1-5	TRBV2	CASSEAQGWGNQPQHF	TGTGCCAGCAGTGAAGCCCAGGGTTGGGGCAATCAGCCCCAGCATTTT
TRBD2	NA	TRBJ2-5	TRBV5-1	CASSGTLAGYMPGQETQYF	TGCGCCAGCAGCGGGACCCTAGCGGGATATATGCCTGGGCAAGAGACCCAGTACTTC
NA	NA	TRBJ1-5	TRBV2	CASRLGGSSNQPQHF	TGTGCCAGCAGACTCGGAGGGAGTAGCAATCAGCCCCAGCATTTT
TRBD2	NA	TRBJ2-5	TRBV25-1	CASSEGTTGGKTQYF	TGTGCCAGCAGTGAAGGGACAACGGGGGGGAAGACCCAGTACTTC
NA	NA	TRBJ1-3	TRBV5-1	CASRGTNSGNTIYF	TGCGCCAGCAGAGGGACTAACTCTGGAAACACCATATATTTT
NA	NA	TRBJ1-1	TRBV5-4	CASSRQADTEAFF	TGTGCCAGCAGCCGACAGGCAGACACTGAAGCTTTCTTT
TRBD1	NA	TRBJ1-1	TRBV5-4	CASIQAGTGGKLSTEAFF	TGTGCCAGCATCCAAGCCGGGACAGGGGGCAAATTGAGCACTGAAGCTTTCTTT
TRBD1	NA	TRBJ2-1	TRBV5-1	CASSPTGVGEQFF	TGCGCCAGCAGCCCGACAGGGGTCGGCGAGCAGTTCTTC
NA	NA	TRBJ1-5	TRBV2	CASSEFRGSQPQHF	TGTGCCAGCAGTGAATTCCGGGGGAGTCAGCCCCAGCATTTT
NA	NA	TRBJ2-3	TRBV5-1	CASSFLASETDTQYF	TGCGCCAGCAGCTTTCTTGCCTCGGAGACAGATACGCAGTATTTT
NA	NA	TRBJ1-2	TRBV9	CASSVVALWEWGDYGYTF	NA
NA	NA	TRBJ2-1	TRBV6-1	CASSTTGGEQFF	TGTGCCAGCAGCACTACTGGAGGGGAGCAGTTCTTC
NA	NA	TRBJ1-5	TRBV30	CAWSRDTDQPQHF	TGTGCCTGGAGTCGCGATACGGATCAGCCCCAGCATTTT
TRBD2	NA	TRBJ2-5	TRBV30	CAWQTGTSGRETQYF	TGTGCCTGGCAGACCGGGACTAGCGGGAGGGAGACCCAGTACTTC
TRBD1	few	TRBJ1-2	TRBV7-3	CASSPGQGASYGYTF	TGTGCCAGCAGCCCGGGACAGGGGGCGAGCTATGGCTACACCTTC
TRBD2	NA	TRBJ2-3	TRBV10-3	CAIRGRTLDLAGEPTDTQYF	TGTGCCATCAGGGGACGAACTCTGGACCTAGCGGGGGAGCCCACAGATACGCAGTATTTT
NA	NA	TRBJ1-2	TRBV19	CASTYNYGYTF	TGTGCCAGTACCTATAACTATGGCTACACCTTC
TRBD1	NA	TRBJ1-2	TRBV7-9	CASSLEGGAPITYGYTF	TGTGCCAGCAGCTTAGAAGGGGGCGCACCGATTACCTATGGCTACACCTTC
NA	NA	TRBJ2-7	TRBV5-1	CASRPAGHTYEQYF	TGCGCCAGCCGACCAGCAGGCCACACTTACGAGCAGTACTTC
NA	NA	TRBJ2-7	TRBV21-1	CASSKEIGTLPYEQYF	TGTGCCAGCAGCAAAGAGATCGGGACATTACCCTACGAGCAGTACTTC
NA	NA	TRBJ1-2	TRBV28	CASSTRGRGYTF	TGTGCCAGCAGTACCCGCGGGAGGGGCTACACCTTC
NA	NA	TRBJ1-4	TRBV7-2	CASREGHTEKLFF	TGTGCCAGCAGAGAGGGCCACACGGAAAAACTGTTTTTT
NA	NA	TRBJ1-1	TRBV10-1	CASTRDMNTEAFF	TGCGCCAGCACTCGGGACATGAACACTGAAGCTTTCTTT
NA	NA	TRBJ1-1	TRBV5-6	CASSPGSNEAFF	TGTGCCAGCAGCCCCGGGTCGAATGAAGCTTTCTTT
TRBD1	NA	TRBJ1-2	TRBV15	CATSRDRAGGSFGYTF	TGTGCCACCAGCAGAGATCGGGCAGGGGGGAGCTTTGGCTACACCTTC
NA	NA	TRBJ2-1	TRBV28	CASSLSGAGVGLRSYNEQFF	TGTGCCAGCAGTTTGAGCGGGGCAGGGGTGGGTTTGCGCTCCTACAATGAGCAGTTCTTC
NA	once	TRBJ2-5	TRBV7-9	CASSLNREIETQYF	TGTGCCAGCAGTCTAAACAGGGAGATAGAGACCCAGTACTTC
NA	NA	TRBJ2-5	TRBV6-5	CASSYGTLQETQYF	TGTGCCAGCAGTTATGGGACATTGCAAGAGACCCAGTACTTC
NA	NA	TRBJ1-5	TRBV2	CASTPEGGTASNQPQHF	TGTGCCAGCACCCCGGAGGGAGGAACCGCGAGCAATCAGCCCCAGCATTTT
TRBD1	NA	TRBJ1-1	TRBV18	CASSRRTGARAAFF	TGTGCCAGCTCACGCCGAACAGGGGCCCGGGCCGCTTTCTTT
NA	NA	TRBJ2-7	TRBV28	CASSLPDSSSYEQYF	TGTGCCAGCAGTTTACCGGACTCGAGCTCCTACGAGCAGTACTTC
TRBD1	NA	TRBJ1-4	TRBV19	CASSIFGQGGEKLFF	TGTGCCAGTAGTATTTTTGGACAGGGAGGGGAAAAACTGTTTTTT
TRBD2	NA	TRBJ2-3	TRBV27	CASSSLAGGMTDTQYF	TGTGCCAGCTCCTCTTTAGCGGGGGGGATGACAGATACGCAGTATTTT
TRBD1	once	TRBJ1-4	TRBV7-8	CASSSQGAGEKLFF	TGTGCCAGCAGCTCACAGGGGGCGGGGGAAAAACTGTTTTTT
NA	NA	TRBJ2-2	TRBV6-6	CASSTAGAGNTGELFF	TGTGCCAGCAGCACGGCAGGGGCAGGGAACACCGGGGAGCTGTTTTTT
TRBD1	once	TRBJ2-7	TRBV11-2	CASSLGQVEYEQYF	TGTGCCAGCAGCTTGGGACAGGTCGAGTACGAGCAGTACTTC
NA	NA	TRBJ1-2	TRBV27	CASSLGGGHYGYTF	TGTGCCAGCAGTTTAGGGGGGGGACACTATGGCTACACCTTC
TRBD1	NA	TRBJ2-7	TRBV10-3	CAIRAGTGGVASSYEQYF	TGTGCCATCAGAGCCGGGACAGGGGGCGTCGCGAGCTCCTACGAGCAGTACTTC
NA	NA	TRBJ1-1	TRBV4-3	CASSHHAFPSTRQARLEAFF	TGCGCCAGCAGCCACCACGCCTTCCCCTCCACGCGGCAAGCCAGACTTGAAGCTTTCTTT
NA	NA	TRBJ1-1	TRBV19	CASSISPVMNTEAFF	TGTGCCAGTAGTATATCCCCGGTAATGAACACTGAAGCTTTCTTT
NA	once	TRBJ2-3	TRBV5-6	CASRGLEDTQYF	TGTGCCAGCAGGGGGCTGGAAGATACGCAGTATTTT
NA	NA	TRBJ1-1	TRBV29-1	CSVVWLEWQGNTEAFF	TGCAGCGTTGTCTGGTTAGAGTGGCAGGGGAACACTGAAGCTTTCTTT
NA	NA	TRBJ1-3	TRBV27	CASSADGFSGNTIYF	TGTGCCAGCAGTGCCGACGGGTTCTCTGGAAACACCATATATTTT
NA	NA	TRBJ2-5	TRBV5-1	CASSLEGGSQETQYF	TGCGCCAGCAGCTTGGAAGGGGGAAGCCAAGAGACCCAGTACTTC
TRBD1	NA	TRBJ1-4	TRBV25-1	CASSAAWTGWEKLFF	TGTGCCAGCAGTGCAGCTTGGACAGGGTGGGAAAAACTGTTTTTT
TRBD2	NA	TRBJ2-4	TRBV13	CASSPHTAGTSVANIQYF	TGTGCCAGCAGCCCTCATACTGCCGGGACTAGCGTTGCAAACATTCAGTACTTC
TRBD2	NA	TRBJ2-1	TRBV7-2	CASSLAGLAGGGEQFF	TGTGCCAGCAGCTTAGCGGGACTAGCGGGTGGGGGGGAGCAGTTCTTC
TRBD1	NA	TRBJ2-5	TRBV14	CASSQGQGWIETQYF	TGTGCCAGCAGCCAAGGACAGGGTTGGATCGAGACCCAGTACTTC
NA	NA	TRBJ1-2	TRBV19	CASSMTPGFYGYTF	TGTGCCAGTAGTATGACCCCGGGGTTCTATGGCTACACCTTC
NA	NA	TRBJ2-7	TRBV6-4	CAPTRAGALYEQYF	TGTGCCCCTACCCGGGCAGGGGCTTTATACGAGCAGTACTTC